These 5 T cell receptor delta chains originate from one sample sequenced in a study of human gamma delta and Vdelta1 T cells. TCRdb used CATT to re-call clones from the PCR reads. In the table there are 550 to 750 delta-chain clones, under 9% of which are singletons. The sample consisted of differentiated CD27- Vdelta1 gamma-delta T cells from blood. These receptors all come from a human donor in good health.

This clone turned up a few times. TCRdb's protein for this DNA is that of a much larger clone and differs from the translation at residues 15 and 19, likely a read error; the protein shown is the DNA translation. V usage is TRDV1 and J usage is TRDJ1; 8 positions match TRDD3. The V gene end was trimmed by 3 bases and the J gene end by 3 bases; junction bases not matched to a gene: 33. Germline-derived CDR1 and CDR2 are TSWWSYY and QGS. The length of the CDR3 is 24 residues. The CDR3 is CALGESLPLPGYWGPYSYPDKLIF. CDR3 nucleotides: TGTGCTCTTGGGGAGTCCCTCCCTCTTCCGGGCTACTGGGGGCCTTACTCTTACCCCGATAAACTCATCTTT.

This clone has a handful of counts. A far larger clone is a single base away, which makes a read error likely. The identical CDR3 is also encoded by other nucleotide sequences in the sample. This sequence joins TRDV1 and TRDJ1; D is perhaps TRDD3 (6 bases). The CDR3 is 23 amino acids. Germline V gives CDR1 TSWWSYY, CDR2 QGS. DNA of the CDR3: TGTGCCCTTGGGGAACTTCCCAGAGGCTACCGGTTCTGGGGATCGTGGGGCACCGATAAACTCATCTTT. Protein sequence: CALGELPRGYRFWGSWGTDKLIF.

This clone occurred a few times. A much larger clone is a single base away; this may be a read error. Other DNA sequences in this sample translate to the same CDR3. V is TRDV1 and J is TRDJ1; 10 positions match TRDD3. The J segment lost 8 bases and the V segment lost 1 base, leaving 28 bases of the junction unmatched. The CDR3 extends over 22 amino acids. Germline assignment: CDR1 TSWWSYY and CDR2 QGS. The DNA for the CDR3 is TGTGCTCTTGGGGAACCGAATCCCTCCTCCCCTCGAGTCTGGGGGATAAGCCCGAAACTCATCTTT. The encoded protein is CALGEPNPSSPRVWGISPKLIF.

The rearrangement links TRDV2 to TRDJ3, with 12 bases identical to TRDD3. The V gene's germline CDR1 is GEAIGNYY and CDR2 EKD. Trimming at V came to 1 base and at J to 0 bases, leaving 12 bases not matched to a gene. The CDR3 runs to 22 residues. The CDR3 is CACDTNPVLGDTSSWDTRQMFF. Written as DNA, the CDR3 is TGTGCCTGTGACACGAACCCAGTACTGGGGGATACAAGCTCCTGGGACACCCGACAGATGTTTTTC.

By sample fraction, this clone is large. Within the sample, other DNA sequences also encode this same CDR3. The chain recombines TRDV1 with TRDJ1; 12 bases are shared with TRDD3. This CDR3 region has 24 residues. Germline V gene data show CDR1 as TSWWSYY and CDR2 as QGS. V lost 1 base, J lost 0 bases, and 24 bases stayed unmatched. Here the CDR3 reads CALGEPHRLPVLGDTSWYTDKLIF. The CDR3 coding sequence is TGTGCTCTTGGGGAACCCCATCGACTACCCGTACTGGGGGATACTTCATGGTACACCGATAAACTCATCTTT.